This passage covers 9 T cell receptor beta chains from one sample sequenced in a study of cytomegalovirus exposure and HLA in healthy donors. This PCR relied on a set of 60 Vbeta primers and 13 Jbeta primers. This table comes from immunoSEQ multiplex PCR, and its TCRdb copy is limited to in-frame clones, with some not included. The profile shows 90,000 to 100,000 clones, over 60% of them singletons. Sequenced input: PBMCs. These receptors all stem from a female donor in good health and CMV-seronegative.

DNA for the CDR3: TGCGCCAGCACCCCCGGACAGGGTTTGTTGAACACTGAAGCTTTCTTT. This encodes CASTPGQGLLNTEAFF. The chain joins TRBV5-1 to TRBJ1-1; 8 bases line up with TRBD1. The junction had 10 bases not matched to a gene; V was cut back by 6 bases and J by 0 bases. The CDR3 extends over 16 amino acids. The V gene's germline CDR1 is SGHRS and CDR2 YFSETQ.

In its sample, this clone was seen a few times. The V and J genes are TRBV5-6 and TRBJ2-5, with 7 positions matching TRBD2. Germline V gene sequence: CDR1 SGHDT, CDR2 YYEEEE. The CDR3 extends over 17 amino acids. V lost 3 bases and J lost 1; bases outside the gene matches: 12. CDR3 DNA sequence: TGTGCCAGCAGCTCCTGGGGAGCGGGGCCCTCCCAAGAGACCCAGTACTTC. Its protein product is CASSSWGAGPSQETQYF.

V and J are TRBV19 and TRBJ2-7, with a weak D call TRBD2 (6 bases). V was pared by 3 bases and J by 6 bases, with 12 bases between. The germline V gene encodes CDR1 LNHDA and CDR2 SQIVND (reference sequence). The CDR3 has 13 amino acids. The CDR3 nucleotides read TGTGCCAGTAGTATTTATCACGGGAGCGAGCAGTACTTC. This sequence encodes CASSIYHGSEQYF.

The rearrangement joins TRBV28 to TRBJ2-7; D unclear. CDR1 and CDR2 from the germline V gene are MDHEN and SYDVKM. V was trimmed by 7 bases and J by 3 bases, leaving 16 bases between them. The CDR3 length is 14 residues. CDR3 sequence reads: CASTPDGFRYEQYF. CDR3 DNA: TGTGCCAGCACCCCCGACGGGTTCCGCTACGAGCAGTACTTC. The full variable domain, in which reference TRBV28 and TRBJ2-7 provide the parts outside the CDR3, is DVKVTQSSRYLVKRTGEKVFLECVQDMDHENMFWYRQDPGLGLRLIYFSYDVKMKEKGDIPEGYSVSREKKERFSLILESASTNQTSMYLCASTPDGFRYEQYFGPGTRLTVT.

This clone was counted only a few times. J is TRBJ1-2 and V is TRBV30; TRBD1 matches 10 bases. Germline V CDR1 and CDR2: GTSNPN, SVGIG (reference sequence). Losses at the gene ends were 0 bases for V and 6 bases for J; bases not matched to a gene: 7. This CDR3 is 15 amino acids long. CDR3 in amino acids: CAWSVPTGGADGYTF. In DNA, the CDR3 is TGTGCCTGGAGTGTCCCGACAGGGGGCGCGGATGGCTACACCTTC.

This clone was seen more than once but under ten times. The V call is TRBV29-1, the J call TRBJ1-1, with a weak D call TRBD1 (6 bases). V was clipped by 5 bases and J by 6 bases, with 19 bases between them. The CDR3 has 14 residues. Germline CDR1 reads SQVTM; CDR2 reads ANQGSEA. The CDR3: CSVFVPGQFSEAFF. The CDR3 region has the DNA TGCAGCGTTTTTGTCCCGGGACAATTTTCTGAAGCTTTCTTT.

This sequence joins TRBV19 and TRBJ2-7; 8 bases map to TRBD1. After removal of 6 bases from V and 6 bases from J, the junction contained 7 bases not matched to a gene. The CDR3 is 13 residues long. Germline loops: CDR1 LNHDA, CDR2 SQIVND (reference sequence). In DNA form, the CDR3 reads TGTGCCAGTAGCCTCAAAACAGGGGGCGAGCAGTACTTC. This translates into CASSLKTGGEQYF.

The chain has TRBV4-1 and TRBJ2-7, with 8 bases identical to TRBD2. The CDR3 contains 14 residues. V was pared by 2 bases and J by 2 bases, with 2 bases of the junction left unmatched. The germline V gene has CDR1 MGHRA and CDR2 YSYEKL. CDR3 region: CASSQRAGAYEQYF. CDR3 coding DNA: TGCGCCAGCAGCCAAAGAGCGGGAGCCTACGAGCAGTACTTC.

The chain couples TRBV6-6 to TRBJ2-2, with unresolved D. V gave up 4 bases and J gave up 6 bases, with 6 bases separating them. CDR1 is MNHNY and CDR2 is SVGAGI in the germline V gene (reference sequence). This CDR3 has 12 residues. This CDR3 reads CASSFSPGELFF. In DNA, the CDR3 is TGTGCCAGCAGTTTTAGCCCCGGGGAGCTGTTTTTT.